This TCR beta chain was recovered during a study of T cell repertoires in cytomegalovirus infection. TCRdb re-called the reads through MiXCR, storing one row per CDR3 protein. Here the sample spans under 200,000 distinct CDR3 sequences, about 20% being singletons. The CDR3 has 14 amino acids. Trimming took off 5 bases at V and 6 bases at J, with 16 bases between the two ends. The V gene's germline CDR1 is SGHVS and CDR2 FQNEAQ. Study-level findings and limits: HLA-C-restricted TCR beta clonotypes specific for CMV led the ex vivo response.

A word on this clonotype: Its antigen remains unknown.

The sequence was obtained from a human donor in good health (CMV status not recorded). Some clones in this sample may be carry-over from other donors' samples. The chain couples TRBV7-8 to TRBJ1-2; unclear D gene. Material: CD8+ T cells from cultured PBMCs, obtained from culture after CMV antigen stimulation. CDR3 loop: CASSPPGESDGYTF. The CDR3 DNA sequence: TGTGCCAGCAGCCCACCTGGGGAATCGGATGGCTACACCTTC.